These 32 T cell receptor beta chains share one sample of origin, sequenced in a study of blood T cell repertoires in COVID-19 (dated by TCRdb to between 2020 and 2021). Receptor libraries were prepared by the immunoSEQ multiplex PCR assay. Not all clones reach the TCRdb copy of this immuneACCESS table, which keeps in-frame sequences only. Checked studies attribute under half of the gap to unresolved V genes and leave the rest unexplained. This sample comprises 200,000 to 250,000 clones, roughly four fifths of them detected only once. The ten biggest clones cover roughly 2% of the sample. Sample: peripheral blood. Source of these receptors: a young man who had recovered from COVID-19.

This rearrangement joins TRBV5-1 to TRBJ2-7; possible D gene TRBD1, 6 bases. CDR1 SGHRS and CDR2 YFSETQ come from the germline V gene. The CDR3 runs 13 residues. The V end lost 2 bases, the J end lost 3 bases, and 9 bases lay between the germline ends. The CDR3 DNA reads TGCGCCAGCAGCTTCGAGACAGGCTACGAGCAGTACTTC. Protein product: CASSFETGYEQYF. The full variable domain, with the rest looked up from reference TRBV5-1 and TRBJ2-7, is KAGVTQTPRYLIKTRGQQVTLSCSPISGHRSVSWYQQTPGQGLQFLFEYFSETQRNKGNFPGRFSGRQFSNSRSEMNVSTLELGDSALYLCASSFETGYEQYFGPGTRLTVT.

CDR3: CASSYRTGGGSPLHF. The DNA of the CDR3 is TGTGCCAGCAGCTACCGGACAGGGGGCGGTTCACCCCTCCACTTT. The chain employs TRBV7-2 and TRBJ1-6; TRBD1 matches 11 bases. The junction had 5 bases not matched to a gene; V was cut back by 4 bases and J by 9 bases. Looked up from germline, CDR1 is SGHTA and CDR2 is FQGNSA. The CDR3 length is 15 residues.

The chain uses TRBV19 and TRBJ1-4; D gene uncertain. The germline V gene encodes CDR1 LNHDA and CDR2 SQIVND (reference sequence). V lost 3 bases and J lost 3, with 8 bases in between. CDR3 length: 14 amino acids. In DNA form, the CDR3 reads TGTGCCAGTAGTATGAGGGAGGCTAATGAAAAACTGTTTTTT. It encodes CASSMREANEKLFF.

This chain uses TRBV10-3 with TRBJ2-7, with D possibly being TRBD2 (6 bases). CDR3 length: 13 amino acids. Germline CDR1 is ENHRY and CDR2 is SYGVKD. With 7 bases removed from V and 6 bases from J, the gap between germline ends came to 16 bases. The CDR3 DNA reads as TGTGCCATCAATCCCGGGGGACGGTCCGAGCAGTACTTC. Translation: CAINPGGRSEQYF.

This chain connects TRBV29-1 to TRBJ2-1; D remains unclear. The CDR3 is 13 residues long. V lost 3 bases and J lost 2, with 8 bases in between. Germline V CDR1 and CDR2: SQVTM, ANQGSEA. In DNA form, the CDR3 reads TGCAGCGTTGAGGGCAGAACCTACAATGAGCAGTTCTTC. This gives the protein CSVEGRTYNEQFF.

The DNA of the CDR3 is TGTGCCATCAGTGAGTCCCCGGGACAGGGGGATGGCTACACCTTC. Translation gives CAISESPGQGDGYTF. The chain has TRBV10-3 and TRBJ1-2; 11 nucleotides align to TRBD1. The germline V gene has CDR1 ENHRY and CDR2 SYGVKD. CDR3 length: 15 residues. The V segment lost 0 bases and the J segment 6 bases; nucleotides outside the gene matches: 3.

This clone was seen only a few times. The rearrangement links TRBV14 to TRBJ2-1; TRBD2 is a possible D gene (6 bases). The V end lost 4 bases, the J end lost 8 bases, and 9 bases lay between the germline ends. The CDR3 extends over 12 amino acids. Germline-derived CDR1 and CDR2 are SGHDN and FVKESK. The CDR3 region has the DNA TGTGCCAGCAGCCCCGGGGGTCATGAGCAGTTCTTC. Amino acid sequence: CASSPGGHEQFF.

The DNA for the CDR3 is TGTGCCAGCAGTGCAGGGCTTGGCGAAGCTTTCTTT. The encoded protein is CASSAGLGEAFF. The J gene is TRBJ1-1, the V gene TRBV2, with D tentatively TRBD1 (5 bases). Trimming stripped 4 bases from V and 8 bases from J, with 11 bases between. Germline assignment: CDR1 SNHLY and CDR2 FYNNEI. This CDR3 comprises 12 residues.

The V and J genes are TRBV2 and TRBJ1-1, with 9 nucleotides matching TRBD1. CDR3 length: 16 amino acids. CDR1 is SNHLY, CDR2 FYNNEI, per germline. The V and J ends lost 6 bases and 0 bases, in that order; junction bases with no gene match: 8. CDR3 residues: CASSRSGTGLNTEAFF. The CDR3 nucleotides are TGTGCCAGCAGCAGGTCCGGGACAGGGCTGAACACTGAAGCTTTCTTT.

The J gene is TRBJ1-6, the V gene TRBV9; D is ambiguous. The V gene's germline CDR1 is SGDLS and CDR2 YYNGEE. CDR3 length: 15 residues. V shed 4 bases and J shed 7 bases, with 15 bases lying between them. The CDR3 region has the DNA TGTGCCAGCAGCCCAGCAGGCCGCATGAATTCACCCCTCCACTTT. Translation gives CASSPAGRMNSPLHF.

The chain joins TRBV4-1 to TRBJ2-7, with D unclear. Germline V gene data show CDR1 as MGHRA and CDR2 as YSYEKL. Trimming shortened V by 0 bases and J by 3 bases, and 9 bases separated the two germline ends. The CDR3 extends over 14 amino acids. The chain's CDR3 is CASSQDANFYEQYF. CDR3 nucleotides: TGCGCCAGCAGCCAAGATGCAAACTTCTACGAGCAGTACTTC.

CDR3 residues: CASSPEGSTNEKLFF. Here the CDR3 DNA reads TGCGCCAGCAGCCCGGAGGGTTCAACTAATGAAAAACTGTTTTTT. This rearrangement joins TRBV5-1 to TRBJ1-4, with D hard to call. CDR1 is SGHRS and CDR2 is YFSETQ in the germline V gene. Between the trimmed V and J ends, which lost 4 bases and 0 bases, there was a span of 10 bases. This CDR3 spans 15 amino acids.

The chain uses TRBV6-6 and TRBJ2-2; perhaps TRBD2 as D (7 bases). V gave up 5 bases and J gave up 2 bases, with 15 bases separating them. Germline V gene data show CDR1 as MNHNY and CDR2 as SVGAGI (reference sequence). The CDR3 is made up of 16 amino acids. In nucleotides, the CDR3 is TGTGCCAGCAGTAATCGCGGGGGCGCAAACACCGGGGAGCTGTTTTTT. Amino acids: CASSNRGGANTGELFF.

The V gene is TRBV18, the J gene TRBJ2-7; 9 nucleotides line up with TRBD1. V trimming: 3 bases; J trimming: 1 base; junction bases outside the gene matches: 1. Germline V gives CDR1 KGHSH, CDR2 LQKENI. CDR3 length equals 14 residues. CDR3 coding DNA: TGTGCCAGCTCACCGACAGGGGGATCCTACGAGCAGTACGTC. This sequence encodes CASSPTGGSYEQYV.

V and J are TRBV19 and TRBJ2-5; 10 nucleotides agree with TRBD1. Germline CDR1 and CDR2: LNHDA and SQIVND (reference sequence). The CDR3 extends over 15 amino acids. V shed 3 bases and J 5 bases; nucleotides not matched to a gene: 6. The CDR3 DNA sequence: TGTGCCAGTAGTATCACGGGACAGGGGAGGGAGACCCAGTACTTC. Translating it yields CASSITGQGRETQYF. The full variable domain, in which reference TRBV19 and TRBJ2-5 provide the parts outside the CDR3, is DGGITQSPKYLFRKEGQNVTLSCEQNLNHDAMYWYRQDPGQGLRLIYYSQIVNDFQKGDIAEGYSVSREKKESFPLTVTSAQKNPTAFYLCASSITGQGRETQYFGPGTRLLVL.

This clone was counted between two and nine times. The chain couples TRBV28 to TRBJ2-1; 9 nucleotides match TRBD2. Germline V lookup: CDR1 MDHEN, CDR2 SYDVKM. The V segment lost 5 bases and the J segment 9 bases; nucleotides outside the gene matches: 23. CDR3 length: 19 residues. CDR3 loop: CASSGGVYTGTSTFGEQFF. The CDR3 nucleotides read TGTGCCAGCAGTGGGGGGGTATACACCGGGACTAGCACTTTTGGTGAGCAGTTCTTC. Complete variable domain (other parts from reference TRBV28 and TRBJ2-1): DVKVTQSSRYLVKRTGEKVFLECVQDMDHENMFWYRQDPGLGLRLIYFSYDVKMKEKGDIPEGYSVSREKKERFSLILESASTNQTSMYLCASSGGVYTGTSTFGEQFFGPGTRLTVL.

This chain links TRBV2 with TRBJ1-5, with a weak D call TRBD1 (5 bases). Germline V gene data show CDR1 as SNHLY and CDR2 as FYNNEI. This CDR3 contains 15 residues. V was clipped by 3 bases and J by 1 base, with 10 bases between them. In DNA, the CDR3 is TGTGCCAGCAGTGAGCGGCCAGGGAGCAATCAGCCCCAGCATTTT. This encodes CASSERPGSNQPQHF.

The chain carries TRBV6-1 and TRBJ2-6, with TRBD1 matching over 7 bases. From germline, CDR1 is MNHNS and CDR2 SASEGT. The CDR3 consists of 22 residues. V was clipped by 2 bases and J by 4 bases; unmatched bases: 23. The CDR3 protein is CASSESFRQGLLGNGGANVLTF. The CDR3 DNA reads as TGTGCCAGCAGTGAAAGTTTTCGACAGGGCCTCCTAGGAAATGGAGGGGCCAACGTCCTGACTTTC.

V gene TRBV23-1 combines with J gene TRBJ1-1, with D unresolved. TRBV23-1 falls under the ORF class, with uncertain function. CDR3 length: 13 amino acids. V lost 8 bases to trimming and J lost 2 bases, with 12 bases between them. CDR3 nucleotides: TGCGCCAGCCCCCCAGGCATAAACACTGAAGCTTTCTTT. It yields the protein CASPPGINTEAFF.

The chain joins TRBV7-9 to TRBJ2-1, with unresolved D. The CDR3 sequence is 13 residues long. The germline V gene encodes CDR1 SEHNR and CDR2 FQNEAQ (reference sequence). Trimming left V 4 bases short and J 9 bases short, with 13 bases between. The CDR3 bases are TGTGCCAGCAGCTCGGAGACGGATGCTGAGCAGTTCTTC. Translating gives CASSSETDAEQFF.

The chain carries TRBV18 and TRBJ1-1; TRBD1 is a possible D gene (5 bases). Per the germline V gene, CDR1 is KGHSH and CDR2 is LQKENI. The CDR3 covers 13 residues. Trimming took off 6 bases at V and 8 bases at J, with 16 bases between the two ends. CDR3 protein: CASSETGGREAFF. In DNA form, the CDR3 reads TGTGCCAGCTCCGAGACGGGGGGGAGAGAAGCTTTCTTT.

This clone was seen a single time. This chain uses TRBV6-1 with TRBJ2-6, with D unresolved. Deletions cut 0 bases from V and 0 bases from J, with 9 bases between. The length of the CDR3 is 17 residues. The germline V gene encodes CDR1 MNHNS and CDR2 SASEGT. The CDR3 nucleotides read TGTGCCAGCAGTGAAGCTATCCCTACCTCTGGGGCCAACGTCCTGACTTTC. Translating gives CASSEAIPTSGANVLTF.

This chain links TRBV2 with TRBJ1-2, with D unclear. Germline loops: CDR1 SNHLY, CDR2 FYNNEI. This CDR3 has 11 residues. V was pared by 4 bases and J by 8 bases, with 8 bases between. CDR3: CASSGRGGYTF. The DNA of the CDR3 is TGTGCCAGCAGTGGAAGAGGGGGCTACACCTTC.

The V gene is TRBV5-1, the J gene TRBJ1-1; no clear D. Germline-derived CDR1 and CDR2 are SGHRS and YFSETQ. Trimming removed 3 bases at V and 1 base at J, with 4 bases between. CDR3 size: 12 residues. The CDR3 is CASSSGNTEAFF. The CDR3 DNA follows: TGCGCCAGCAGCTCCGGGAACACTGAAGCTTTCTTT.

The V gene is TRBV4-1, the J gene TRBJ2-5; TRBD2 might be the D (5 bases). Trimming stripped 3 bases from V and 5 bases from J, with 10 bases between. This CDR3 contains 13 residues. From germline, CDR1 is MGHRA and CDR2 YSYEKL. This CDR3 is CASSQRESETQYF. The CDR3 nucleotides are TGCGCCAGCAGCCAGAGGGAGAGTGAGACCCAGTACTTC.

The V call is TRBV25-1, the J call TRBJ2-1; TRBD2 agrees at 15 bases. Germline V gene lookup returns CDR1 MGHDK and CDR2 SYGVNS. V lost 1 base and J lost 7; bases outside the gene matches: 8. The CDR3 totals 18 residues. The CDR3 DNA reads as TGTGCCAGCAGTGAATGGGGGACTAGCGGGGGGTCTACTAATGAGCAGTTCTTC. Translating it yields CASSEWGTSGGSTNEQFF.

As regards this clone: Other DNA sequences in this specimen translate into the identical CDR3. The V and J genes are TRBV4-2 and TRBJ1-2, with a tentative D call TRBD1 (5 bases). CDR3 length: 15 residues. The V end was cut by 2 bases, the J end by 14 bases, with 24 bases between. In germline, CDR1 is LGHNA, CDR2 YNFKEQ. The CDR3 nucleotides read TGTGCCAGCAGCCAACCGCAGGGCGGCGAAGTAATTGAGACCTTC. Its protein is CASSQPQGGEVIETF.

This sequence joins TRBV25-1 and TRBJ1-2, with TRBD1 matching over 7 bases. After removal of 7 bases from V and 4 bases from J, the junction contained 6 bases not matched to a gene. Germline lookup yields CDR1 MGHDK and CDR2 SYGVNS. The CDR3 loop spans 13 amino acids. CDR3 DNA: TGTGCCAGCATGCCAGGGGGTATCTATGGCTACACCTTC. This translates into CASMPGGIYGYTF.

J is TRBJ2-1 and V is TRBV5-1; possible D gene TRBD2, 6 bases. The V gene lost 4 bases and the J gene lost 4 bases, with 12 bases spanning the gap. The germline V gene encodes CDR1 SGHRS and CDR2 YFSETQ. The length of the CDR3 is 14 residues. CDR3 DNA: TGCGCCAGCAGCCGAGGCGGGATTTACAATGAGCAGTTCTTC. Its translation: CASSRGGIYNEQFF. The variable domain in full, completed from reference TRBV5-1 and TRBJ2-1, reads KAGVTQTPRYLIKTRGQQVTLSCSPISGHRSVSWYQQTPGQGLQFLFEYFSETQRNKGNFPGRFSGRQFSNSRSEMNVSTLELGDSALYLCASSRGGIYNEQFFGPGTRLTVL.

The V call is TRBV19, the J call TRBJ2-5; D perhaps matches TRBD1 (5 bases). Trimming took 10 bases from V and 1 from J, leaving 10 bases between them. In germline, CDR1 is LNHDA, CDR2 SQIVND (reference sequence). This CDR3 comprises 12 residues. The CDR3 coding sequence is TGTGCCATTCGACAGTTCCAAGAGACCCAGTACTTC. Translation gives CAIRQFQETQYF.

The chain carries TRBV6-5 and TRBJ2-1, with 9 bases fitting TRBD2. The CDR3 sequence is 15 residues long. In germline, CDR1 is MNHEY, CDR2 SVGAGI. The V gene end was trimmed by 7 bases and the J gene end by 6 bases; junction bases not matched to a gene: 10. CDR3 sequence (DNA): TGTGCCAGCAAAAGGGCTAGCGGGGACCCCAATGAGCAGTTCTTC. Protein sequence: CASKRASGDPNEQFF.

V usage is TRBV18 and J usage is TRBJ2-7, with 10 bases lining up with TRBD2. The length of the CDR3 is 16 residues. Germline V gene sequence: CDR1 KGHSH, CDR2 LQKENI. Germline trimming cut 2 bases from V and 2 bases from J; bases unmatched to any gene: 6. The CDR3 DNA follows: TGTGCCAGCTCACCAGTGAAACTAGCGGGAACCTACGAGCAGTACGTC. Translation gives CASSPVKLAGTYEQYV.